These 32 T cell receptor beta chains came from one sample sequenced in a study of T cells in Graves' hyperthyroidism and ophthalmopathy. RNA transcripts served as the template for amplifying TCR beta CDR3 regions. The HTBI set primed first-round TCR CDR3 RT-PCR. One entry per CDR3 protein results from TCRdb running MiXCR on the multiplex PCR reads. Of under 250,000 distinct CDR3 sequences detected, almost 25% appear once; the ten largest clones hold approximately 35%. Sequencing input: blood. The receptor source for this set is a woman aged 40 to 50 with Graves' ophthalmopathy.

Concerning this clonotype: The junction departs from the called germline gene at one end, perhaps through a read error. The chain links TRBV29-1 to TRBJ1-1; 7 bases agree with TRBD1. This CDR3 spans 15 amino acids. CDR1 and CDR2 from the germline V gene are SQVTM and ANQGSEA. CDR3 nucleotide sequence: TGCAGCGTTGCCCTTCCGGAACAGGGGCGGACTGAAGCTTCCTTT. Translated: CSVALPEQGRTEASF. The complete variable domain, with remaining parts taken from reference TRBV29-1 and TRBJ1-1, reads SAVISQKPSRDICQRGTSLTIQCQVDSQVTMMFWYRQQPGQSLTLIATANQGSEATYESGFVIDKFPISRPNLTFSTLTVSNMSPEDSSIYLCSVALPEQGRTEASFGQGTRLTVV.

This clonotype was observed at least ten times. The chain joins TRBV28 to TRBJ1-5, with TRBD1 identical over 8 bases. Trimming took 5 bases from V and 9 from J; bases not matched to a gene: 12. The CDR3 is 15 amino acids. Per germline, CDR1 MDHEN and CDR2 SYDVKM. CDR3 in DNA: TGTGCCAGCAGTCAATTCGGACAGGGAACGTTGCCCCAGCATTTT. The encoded protein is CASSQFGQGTLPQHF.

This clonotype occurred many times. A much larger clone is a single base away; this may be a read error. This chain uses TRBV27 with TRBJ2-7, with 9 positions matching TRBD1. The CDR3 runs to 14 residues. Germline assignment: CDR1 MNHEY and CDR2 SMNVEV (reference sequence). The CDR3 DNA sequence: TGTGCCAGCAGTCCGGGACAGGGATCCTACGGGCAGTACTTC. Its protein is CASSPGQGSYGQYF.

This clonotype was counted ten times or more. The genes are TRBV15 and TRBJ1-6; D possibly corresponds to TRBD1 (6 bases). The CDR3 covers 15 residues. CDR1 and CDR2 (germline): LNHNV, YYDKDF (reference sequence). V was cut by 5 bases and J by 7 bases, with 15 bases left in between. The CDR3 bases are TGTGCCACCAGCCCTCCCGACAGGCCCAATTCACCCCTCCACTTT. Protein: CATSPPDRPNSPLHF.

In this sample, this clonotype turned up a few times. The chain couples TRBV11-1 to TRBJ1-1; D is ambiguous. V lost 1 base, J lost 2 bases, and 14 bases lay in between. The germline V gene encodes CDR1 SGHAT and CDR2 FQDESV (reference sequence). The CDR3 sequence is 16 residues long. CDR3 sequence reads: CASSLVFWNSNTEAFF. In DNA form, the CDR3 reads TGTGCCAGCAGCTTAGTCTTTTGGAACAGCAACACTGAAGCTTTCTTT.

This clonotype was detected many times. This chain connects TRBV28 to TRBJ1-2, with TRBD1 matching 10 bases. Losses at the gene ends were 8 bases for V and 7 bases for J; bases not matched to a gene: 7. The V gene's germline CDR1 is MDHEN and CDR2 SYDVKM. The CDR3 contains 13 residues. CDR3: CASGDRGFIGYTF. DNA for the CDR3: TGTGCCAGCGGGGACAGGGGTTTTATTGGCTACACCTTC.

This clonotype has a count of ten or more. J is TRBJ1-5 and V is TRBV6-2 or TRBV6-3; D gene unclear. V was shortened by 5 bases and J by 2 bases, with 7 bases between the two germline ends. The CDR3 is 13 amino acids. The germline V gene encodes CDR1 MNHEY and CDR2 SVGEGT. CDR3 region: CASSPRGNQPQHF. The CDR3 DNA reads as TGTGCCAGCAGTCCTCGCGGCAATCAGCCCCAGCATTTT.

This clonotype has a count of ten or more. This chain connects TRBV3-1 to TRBJ1-1; unclear D gene. The CDR3 is 15 amino acids. Trimming shortened V by 3 bases and J by 5 bases, and 16 bases separated the two germline ends. Germline-derived CDR1 and CDR2 are LGHDT and YNNKEL (reference sequence). The CDR3 region is CASSHLPKVVTEAFF. CDR3 coding DNA: TGTGCCAGCAGCCACCTTCCCAAAGTTGTAACTGAAGCTTTCTTT.

This clonotype was seen many times. The rearrangement links TRBV20-1 to TRBJ2-7, with 8 bases lining up with TRBD1. The V and J ends lost 0 bases and 2 bases, in that order; junction bases with no gene match: 9. The CDR3 contains 16 residues. Germline V gene data show CDR1 as DFQATT and CDR2 as SNEGSKA (reference sequence). In nucleotides, the CDR3 is TGCAGTGCTAGAGAGCCGACCAGACAGGGGACCTACGAGCAGTACTTC. Translated: CSAREPTRQGTYEQYF.

This clonotype was found a few times. The chain has TRBV7-8 and TRBJ1-1, with TRBD1 matching 7 bases. With V trimmed by 6 bases and J by 0 bases, 16 bases remained unmatched. The CDR3 has 18 residues. Germline CDR1 is SGHVS and CDR2 is FQNEAQ. CDR3 nucleotide sequence: TGTGCCAGCAGAGGGACAGTAATTCGACTCGGTATGAACACTGAAGCTTTCTTT. It codes for CASRGTVIRLGMNTEAFF.

This clonotype was seen repeatedly, ten times or more. CDR3 in amino acids: CASSEAGQPGNTIYF. The CDR3 DNA sequence: TGTGCCAGCAGTGAAGCTGGACAACCTGGAAACACCATATATTTT. The V gene is TRBV6-1, the J gene TRBJ1-3, with TRBD1 as a possible D gene (5 bases). The CDR3 runs 15 residues. V gave up 0 bases and J gave up 2 bases, with 8 bases separating them. CDR1 MNHNS and CDR2 SASEGT come from the germline V gene.

This clonotype was observed many times. This chain joins TRBV11-2 and TRBJ2-5, with TRBD1 identical over 9 bases. The germline V gene encodes CDR1 SGHAT and CDR2 FQNNGV. The CDR3 spans 14 residues. Losses at the gene ends were 4 bases for V and 5 bases for J; bases not matched to a gene: 5. The CDR3 spells CASSSGQGWETQYF. The DNA of the CDR3 is TGTGCCAGCAGCTCGGGACAGGGATGGGAGACCCAGTACTTC.

This clonotype occurred a few times. The chain combines TRBV28 with TRBJ2-7; the match to TRBD1 covers 9 bases. Germline lookup yields CDR1 MDHEN and CDR2 SYDVKM. This CDR3 is built from 15 residues. After removal of 2 bases from V and 3 bases from J, the junction contained 5 bases not matched to a gene. CDR3 coding DNA: TGTGCCAGCAGTTTACAGGGACAGGGTCTCTACGAGCAGTACTTC. Amino acid sequence: CASSLQGQGLYEQYF.

In this sample, this clonotype turned up many times. The chain recombines TRBV4-1 with TRBJ1-1; no definite D call. Deletions cut 0 bases from V and 11 bases from J, with 19 bases between. Germline CDR1 is MGHRA and CDR2 is YSYEKL. This CDR3 is 15 amino acids long. CDR3 sequence reads: CASSQEGFRSTRAFF. The CDR3 DNA is TGCGCCAGCAGCCAAGAAGGATTTAGATCCACTCGGGCTTTCTTT.

This clonotype was observed at least ten times. A read error may be the cause here, since a much bigger clone is one base away. Likely a read error: the CDR3 ends without its conserved phenylalanine or tryptophan. V gene TRBV12-3 or TRBV12-4 combines with J gene TRBJ2-7; 16 nucleotides line up with TRBD2. V gave up 6 bases and J gave up 0 bases; unmatched junction bases: 8. The CDR3 loop spans 18 amino acids. For the CDR3, the DNA is TGTGCCAGCAGCAGATCGGGACTAGCGGGAGGGCCCTCCTACGAGCAGTACTCC. Protein product: CASSRSGLAGGPSYEQYS.

This clonotype was counted many times. The chain is built from TRBV10-3 and TRBJ1-1; D ambiguous. This CDR3 spans 15 amino acids. CDR1 ENHRY and CDR2 SYGVKD come from the germline V gene. Trimming shortened V by 2 bases and J by 1 base, and 11 bases separated the two germline ends. The CDR3 reads CAISERGQSNTEAFF. DNA for the CDR3: TGTGCCATCAGTGAGCGGGGTCAGTCGAACACTGAAGCTTTCTTT.

Ten or more counts support this clonotype. This chain joins TRBV5-1 and TRBJ1-1; 9 bases map to TRBD1. V was clipped by 6 bases and J by 6 bases; unmatched bases: 12. The CDR3 totals 15 residues. Germline V CDR1 and CDR2: SGHRS, YFSETQ. The CDR3 coding sequence is TGCGCCAGCACCTTTATTACACAGGGGGCGGCTGAAGCTTTCTTT. Protein sequence: CASTFITQGAAEAFF.

In its sample, this clonotype was seen a few times. The chain uses TRBV3-1 and TRBJ2-2, with TRBD2 matching 9 bases. This CDR3 has 15 amino acids. Germline V gene lookup returns CDR1 LGHDT and CDR2 YNNKEL (reference sequence). Trimming removed 5 bases from V and 6 bases from J; junction bases left unmatched: 7. DNA of the CDR3: TGTGCCAGCAGCACCAGACTAGCGGTTTCCGGGGAGCTGTTTTTT. This translates into CASSTRLAVSGELFF.

This clonotype was observed many times. The chain uses TRBV11-2 and TRBJ2-4, with D possibly being TRBD1 (5 bases). The CDR3 is 15 residues long. V lost 0 bases to trimming and J lost 8 bases, with 14 bases between them. Per germline, CDR1 SGHAT and CDR2 FQNNGV. The CDR3 DNA follows: TGTGCCAGCAGCTTAGACGCAGGGAAGAGCGACATTCAGTACTTC. Encoded protein: CASSLDAGKSDIQYF.

The chain employs TRBV6-1 and TRBJ1-2; no firm D call. In germline, CDR1 is MNHNS, CDR2 SASEGT. CDR3 length: 14 amino acids. V was pared by 4 bases and J by 4 bases, with 13 bases between. CDR3 in amino acids: CASSARESVYGYTF. CDR3 nucleotide sequence: TGTGCCAGCAGTGCCCGGGAGTCCGTCTATGGCTACACCTTC.

This clonotype showed up many times. The gene calls are TRBV27 and TRBJ2-5; perhaps D is TRBD1 or TRBD2 (5 bases each). Germline CDR1 reads MNHEY; CDR2 reads SMNVEV (reference sequence). This CDR3 is 14 amino acids long. V lost 5 bases and J 6 bases, leaving 16 bases between the germline ends. This chain's CDR3 is CASSSRDAGKTQYF. CDR3 nucleotides: TGTGCCAGCAGTAGTAGGGACGCCGGGAAGACCCAGTACTTC.

This clonotype was seen many times. The chain couples TRBV29-1 to TRBJ2-7, with 9 positions matching TRBD1. In germline, CDR1 is SQVTM, CDR2 ANQGSEA. The V segment lost 6 bases and the J segment 2 bases; nucleotides outside the gene matches: 5. There are 13 residues in the CDR3. CDR3 in DNA: TGCAGCGTGGGGACAGGGCAGGCCTACGAGCAGTACTTC. It specifies CSVGTGQAYEQYF.

This clonotype was detected ten times or more. V and J are TRBV7-8 and TRBJ2-2, with D possibly being TRBD2 (5 bases). CDR1 SGHVS and CDR2 FQNEAQ come from the germline V gene. The CDR3 spans 13 residues. Trimming took 5 bases from V and 7 from J, leaving 11 bases between them. CDR3 nucleotides: TGTGCCAGCAGCACTTTAGAGGGCGGGGAGCTGTTTTTT. It encodes CASSTLEGGELFF.

As to this clonotype: A junction end diverges from the germline sequence, so it may reflect a read error. J is TRBJ2-5 and V is TRBV7-9; a possible D gene is TRBD2 (6 bases). Germline CDR1 SEHNR, CDR2 FQNEAQ (reference sequence). The CDR3 contains 14 residues. CDR3 sequence reads: CASSYLASQETQYF. Here the CDR3 DNA reads TGTGCTAGCAGCTATCTAGCGTCTCAAGAGACCCAGTACTTC.

This clonotype was counted at least ten times. The rearrangement links TRBV6-1 to TRBJ1-5; D unclear. From germline, CDR1 is MNHNS and CDR2 SASEGT. Trimming took 0 bases from V and 3 from J, leaving 6 bases between them. The CDR3 covers 14 residues. The CDR3 reads CASSEAGHNQPQHF. The DNA of the CDR3 is TGTGCCAGCAGTGAAGCAGGGCACAATCAGCCCCAGCATTTT.

This clonotype has at least ten counts. This chain joins TRBV5-1 and TRBJ1-1; D may be TRBD1 (6 bases). The CDR3 totals 14 residues. Per the germline V gene, CDR1 is SGHRS and CDR2 is YFSETQ. V was trimmed by 1 base and J by 8 bases, leaving 15 bases between them. In DNA, the CDR3 is TGCGCCAGCAGCTTGAGGGGACACAGGGACGAAGCTTTCTTT. It specifies CASSLRGHRDEAFF.

In its sample, this clonotype was seen many times. The genes are TRBV4-1 and TRBJ2-2; 9 nucleotides line up with TRBD2. The V gene's germline CDR1 is MGHRA and CDR2 YSYEKL. Unmatched junction bases numbered 5, after V lost 4 bases and J lost 5 bases. The CDR3 covers 15 residues. CDR3 in DNA: TGCGCCAGCAGCCGTAGCGGGAGTGCTACCGGGGAGCTGTTTTTT. Translated: CASSRSGSATGELFF.

The table lists this clonotype with many counts. This sequence joins TRBV28 and TRBJ2-7; TRBD2 might be the D (5 bases). Between the trimmed V and J ends, which lost 6 bases and 1 base, there was a span of 10 bases. This CDR3 is built from 13 residues. From germline, CDR1 is MDHEN and CDR2 SYDVKM. In nucleotides, the CDR3 is TGTGCCAGCAGCCCATGGAGGTCCTACGAGCAGTACTTC. Translated: CASSPWRSYEQYF.

In its sample, this clonotype was seen many times. The chain joins TRBV6-2 or TRBV6-3 to TRBJ2-7, with D possibly being TRBD1 (5 bases). V was cut by 0 bases and J by 0 bases, with 9 bases left in between. Germline CDR1 reads MNHEY; CDR2 reads SVGEGT. This CDR3 contains 15 residues. This chain's CDR3 is CASSYSTATSYEQYF. The CDR3 nucleotides are TGTGCCAGCAGTTACTCGACAGCCACCTCCTACGAGCAGTACTTC.

This clonotype was detected ten times or more. The chain carries TRBV30 and TRBJ2-2; no definite D call. The germline CDR1 and CDR2 sequences are GTSNPN and SVGIG (reference sequence). CDR3 size: 13 residues. Trimming shortened V by 4 bases and J by 5 bases, and 11 bases separated the two germline ends. Here the CDR3 reads CAWTASRTGELFF. CDR3 bases: TGTGCCTGGACCGCTAGTCGTACCGGGGAGCTGTTTTTT.

This clonotype has ten or more counts. In DNA form, the CDR3 reads TGCGCCAGCAGCTTTAGCGGGAGAATTTACGAGCAGTACTTC. It codes for CASSFSGRIYEQYF. The chain links TRBV5-1 to TRBJ2-7; 9 positions match TRBD2. V was clipped by 2 bases and J by 4 bases; unmatched bases: 4. The V gene's germline CDR1 is SGHRS and CDR2 YFSETQ. The CDR3 runs to 14 residues.

The V and J genes are TRBV6-1 and TRBJ2-5; 8 nucleotides match TRBD1. V lost 0 bases, J lost 5 bases, and 2 bases stayed unmatched. The CDR3 has 14 amino acids. Germline CDR1 is MNHNS and CDR2 is SASEGT. The CDR3 sequence: CASSEATGVETQYF. CDR3 in DNA: TGTGCCAGCAGTGAAGCGACAGGGGTCGAGACCCAGTACTTC.